These 18 T cell receptor beta chains came from one sample sequenced in a study of blood T cell repertoires in COVID-19. Clones were sequenced by immunoSEQ multiplex PCR, and TCRdb holds only the in-frame ones, with some missing. This table has about 370,000 clones, roughly nine tenths appearing once. Sequencing was performed on PBMCs or T cells enriched from blood (not recorded which). The source is a young man who had recovered from COVID-19.

This clone has only a few counts. V usage is TRBV11-3 and J usage is TRBJ2-1; 8 nucleotides match TRBD1. V was clipped by 0 bases and J by 5 bases; unmatched bases: 6. Germline-derived CDR1 and CDR2 are SGHNT and YENEEA. The CDR3 runs to 16 residues. The CDR3 sequence is CASSLEQGGVNNEQFF. The CDR3 DNA is TGTGCCAGCAGCTTAGAACAGGGGGGAGTTAACAATGAGCAGTTCTTC.

The chain combines TRBV7-8 with TRBJ2-3; 11 positions agree with TRBD2. The germline V gene encodes CDR1 SGHVS and CDR2 FQNEAQ. The V gene end was trimmed by 5 bases and the J gene end by 0 bases; junction bases not matched to a gene: 4. This CDR3 is built from 16 residues. The DNA of the CDR3 is TGTGCCAGCAGCCCTTTAGCGGGAGGGAGCACAGATACGCAGTATTTT. Its translation is CASSPLAGGSTDTQYF.

The V call is TRBV10-3, the J call TRBJ1-1; the D is unclear. The CDR3 extends over 15 amino acids. V was cut by 2 bases and J by 1 base, with 11 bases left in between. Per the germline V gene, CDR1 is ENHRY and CDR2 is SYGVKD. DNA of the CDR3: TGTGCCATCAGTGAGGGGTGGCAGCGGAACACTGAAGCTTTCTTT. As protein: CAISEGWQRNTEAFF.

The count of this clone is one. V and J are TRBV7-9 and TRBJ2-3; TRBD2 aligns across 8 bases. Germline CDR1 reads SEHNR; CDR2 reads FQNEAQ (reference sequence). The V segment lost 6 bases and the J segment 5 bases; nucleotides outside the gene matches: 10. CDR3 size: 15 residues. The CDR3 protein is CASSPDGGGRDTQYF. The DNA of the CDR3 is TGTGCCAGCAGTCCGGATGGCGGGGGGAGAGATACGCAGTATTTT.

The chain carries TRBV2 and TRBJ2-5, with 11 positions matching TRBD2. Germline V gene sequence: CDR1 SNHLY, CDR2 FYNNEI. CDR3 length equals 17 residues. The V and J ends lost 4 bases and 0 bases, in that order; junction bases with no gene match: 7. The CDR3 DNA reads TGTGCCAGCAGTGGTAGCGGGGGGGCCGGGAACCAAGAGACCCAGTACTTC. This codes for CASSGSGGAGNQETQYF.

This clone was observed a few times. The chain recombines TRBV7-8 with TRBJ1-5; D gene unclear. This CDR3 has 14 amino acids. Germline values: CDR1 SGHVS, CDR2 FQNEAQ. Trimming removed 1 base at V and 9 bases at J, with 13 bases between. The CDR3 DNA sequence: TGTGCCAGCAGCTTAGATTCCCTTGGGAGGCCCCAGCATTTT. Translated, it gives CASSLDSLGRPQHF.

The rearrangement uses TRBV3-1 (or the pseudogene TRBV3-2) and TRBJ2-3; tentative D call: TRBD2 (5 bases). The CDR3 length is 13 residues. The germline V gene has CDR1 LGHDT and CDR2 YNNKEL (reference sequence). V was clipped by 2 bases and J by 6 bases, with 9 bases between them. DNA of the CDR3: TGTGCCAGCAGCCAAAATCCGGGGGATACGCAGTATTTT. This codes for CASSQNPGDTQYF.

In its sample, this clone was seen a few times. The chain is built from TRBV29-1 and TRBJ2-5; D call uncertain. This CDR3 contains 13 residues. CDR1 and CDR2 from the germline V gene are SQVTM and ANQGSEA. V gave up 6 bases and J gave up 1 base, with 12 bases separating them. Here the CDR3 DNA reads TGCAGCGTAGGCGGTCGGTCCCAAGAGACCCAGTACTTC. It specifies CSVGGRSQETQYF.

J is TRBJ2-3 and V is TRBV19, with TRBD2 identical over 12 bases. Germline V gene data show CDR1 as LNHDA and CDR2 as SQIVND (reference sequence). The CDR3 is 17 residues long. With 5 bases clipped from V and 3 bases from J, the junction kept 9 bases outside the gene matches. CDR3 loop: CASSSRLAGAGTDTQYF. CDR3 DNA sequence: TGTGCCAGTAGTTCGCGACTAGCGGGAGCAGGGACAGATACGCAGTATTTT.

This clone was seen once. This chain links TRBV6-1 with TRBJ2-5; TRBD2 agrees at 9 bases. Germline trimming cut 2 bases from V and 2 bases from J; bases unmatched to any gene: 6. This CDR3 is 16 amino acids long. Germline lookup yields CDR1 MNHNS and CDR2 SASEGT. The CDR3: CASSEQVLAGQETQYF. DNA for the CDR3: TGTGCCAGCAGTGAACAGGTCCTAGCGGGGCAAGAGACCCAGTACTTC.

This chain uses TRBV19 with TRBJ1-2; no reliable D call. CDR3 size: 13 residues. The germline CDR1 and CDR2 sequences are LNHDA and SQIVND (reference sequence). Trimming cost V 5 bases and J 3 bases, with 10 bases left between them. CDR3 region: CASSRVDYYGYTF. Here the CDR3 DNA reads TGTGCCAGTAGTCGAGTCGACTACTATGGCTACACCTTC.

The rearrangement joins TRBV7-2 to TRBJ1-4, with D unresolved. Germline assignment: CDR1 SGHTA and CDR2 FQGNSA. The CDR3 covers 15 residues. V shed 3 bases and J shed 8 bases, with 16 bases lying between them. CDR3 in amino acids: CASSLNNLRNEKLFF. In DNA, the CDR3 is TGTGCCAGCAGCTTGAACAACCTCAGAAACGAAAAACTGTTTTTT.

The chain carries TRBV9 and TRBJ1-2; 11 bases align to TRBD1. The CDR3 runs 15 residues. Germline V CDR1 and CDR2: SGDLS, YYNGEE. The junction had 8 bases not matched to a gene; V was cut back by 2 bases and J by 8 bases. The CDR3 loop reads CASSVGPGQGEGYTF. The CDR3 DNA sequence: TGTGCCAGCAGCGTGGGGCCGGGACAGGGGGAAGGCTACACCTTC.

This clone was detected only once. The chain employs TRBV7-9 and TRBJ2-1; no clear D. Trimming shortened V by 6 bases and J by 7 bases, and 13 bases separated the two germline ends. Per the germline V gene, CDR1 is SEHNR and CDR2 is FQNEAQ (reference sequence). This CDR3 contains 13 residues. The CDR3 loop reads CASSQWSSNEQFF. CDR3 coding DNA: TGTGCCAGCAGTCAGTGGTCAAGTAATGAGCAGTTCTTC.

V usage is TRBV7-9 and J usage is TRBJ1-4; the match to TRBD1 covers 11 bases. J was trimmed by 8 bases and V by 5 bases; bases with no gene match: 13. CDR1 is SEHNR and CDR2 is FQNEAQ in the germline V gene (reference sequence). The CDR3 is 17 residues long. CDR3 amino acids: CASSPGQGALYREKLFF. The CDR3 region has the DNA TGTGCCAGCAGCCCCGGACAGGGGGCCCTATACCGCGAAAAACTGTTTTTT.

A single count supports this clone. The chain joins TRBV2 to TRBJ1-2, with 9 bases lining up with TRBD1. V shed 6 bases, J shed 4 bases, and the junction held 12 bases outside the gene matches. The CDR3 is made up of 16 amino acids. Germline V CDR1 and CDR2: SNHLY, FYNNEI. The CDR3 region is CASRDGTGRRGYGYTF. The CDR3 DNA reads TGTGCCAGCAGAGATGGGACAGGGCGTCGGGGCTATGGCTACACCTTC.

The chain combines TRBV11-2 with TRBJ1-5; D call uncertain. Looked up from germline, CDR1 is SGHAT and CDR2 is FQNNGV. Trimming took 1 base from V and 3 from J, leaving 10 bases between them. The CDR3 consists of 15 residues. The CDR3 here is CASSLAGRANQPQHF. CDR3 coding DNA: TGTGCCAGCAGCTTAGCGGGGAGGGCCAATCAGCCCCAGCATTTT.

V gene TRBV19 combines with J gene TRBJ1-2, with D maybe TRBD1 (5 bases). From germline, CDR1 is LNHDA and CDR2 SQIVND (reference sequence). The ends were cut back, 1 base at V and 1 base at J, with 13 bases in the middle. This CDR3 contains 16 residues. The CDR3 region has the DNA TGTGCCAGTAGTATAGGACAGACCAGCTTTAACTATGGCTACACCTTC. Protein sequence: CASSIGQTSFNYGYTF.